These T cell receptor beta chains were read from a single sample in a study of T cell repertoires in ileal Crohn's disease. Using immunoSEQ multiplex PCR, the repertoire was profiled, and TCRdb retains in-frame clones only, with some absent. The sample lists thousands of clones, 70% to 90% seen once, with 7% in the top ten. Sequencing was carried out using ileal tissue. These receptor sequences come from an adult with Crohn's disease. Both conserved end residues are part of each CDR3. The order of the fields is J gene, clone size, D gene, V gene, CDR3 protein, CDR3 DNA. A D gene is named only where the DNA matches it firmly. The size field is filled for only some rows; it gives once, few, many or a size class.

j_call: TRBJ1-5
clone_size: -
d_call: -
v_call: TRBV1
cdr3_aa: CTSSQPGEAHF
cdr3_nt: TGCACCAGCAGCCAGCCCGGTGAGGCGCATTTT

j_call: TRBJ1-1
clone_size: -
d_call: TRBD1
v_call: TRBV7-7
cdr3_aa: CASSADRDTEAFF
cdr3_nt: TGTGCTAGCAGCGCCGACAGGGACACTGAAGCTTTCTTT

j_call: TRBJ1-5
clone_size: -
d_call: -
v_call: TRBV6-1
cdr3_aa: CASSAVSGRQPQHF
cdr3_nt: TGTGCCAGCAGTGCGGTCTCAGGGAGGCAGCCCCAGCATTTT

j_call: TRBJ2-6
clone_size: -
d_call: TRBD1
v_call: TRBV2
cdr3_aa: CASSQTADRLGSGANVLTF
cdr3_nt: TGTGCCAGCAGTCAAACAGCGGACAGGCTCGGCTCTGGGGCCAACGTCCTGACTTTC

j_call: TRBJ2-3
clone_size: -
d_call: -
v_call: TRBV5-5
cdr3_aa: CASSYAGNTDTQYF
cdr3_nt: TGTGCCAGCAGCTACGCCGGGAACACAGATACGCAGTATTTT

j_call: TRBJ1-1
clone_size: -
d_call: TRBD1
v_call: TRBV19
cdr3_aa: CASSLLQGTLNTEAFF
cdr3_nt: TGTGCCAGTAGTCTACTACAGGGGACCCTGAACACTGAAGCTTTCTTT

j_call: TRBJ1-1
clone_size: -
d_call: TRBD1
v_call: TRBV7-4
cdr3_aa: CASSFRTGEGLTEAFF
cdr3_nt: TGTGCCAGCAGCTTCCGGACAGGGGAAGGACTCACTGAAGCTTTCTTT

j_call: TRBJ2-1
clone_size: -
d_call: -
v_call: TRBV11-1
cdr3_aa: CASSFGPGSYNEQFF
cdr3_nt: -

j_call: TRBJ2-7
clone_size: -
d_call: TRBD1
v_call: TRBV6-1
cdr3_aa: CASSPDRTSYEQYF
cdr3_nt: TGTGCCAGCAGTCCGGACAGGACCTCCTACGAGCAGTACTTC

j_call: TRBJ1-1
clone_size: -
d_call: TRBD1
v_call: TRBV5-1
cdr3_aa: CASSLRFGTGTEAFF
cdr3_nt: TGCGCCAGCAGCTTGAGGTTCGGGACAGGCACTGAAGCTTTCTTT

j_call: TRBJ2-2
clone_size: -
d_call: TRBD2
v_call: TRBV10-3
cdr3_aa: CASEPGTSGRISTGELFF
cdr3_nt: TGTGCCTCGGAGCCCGGGACTAGCGGGAGGATTAGCACCGGGGAGCTGTTTTTT

j_call: TRBJ1-2
clone_size: -
d_call: TRBD1
v_call: TRBV6-6
cdr3_aa: CATRNTGGRKGYGYTF
cdr3_nt: TGTGCCACCAGAAATACAGGGGGCCGAAAGGGATATGGCTACACCTTC

j_call: TRBJ2-4
clone_size: -
d_call: -
v_call: TRBV12-2
cdr3_aa: CASRSRDSQLVGAKNIQYF
cdr3_nt: TGTGCAAGTCGCAGTCGGGACAGTCAGCTGGTCGGAGCCAAAAACATTCAGTACTTC

j_call: TRBJ2-3
clone_size: -
d_call: -
v_call: TRBV18
cdr3_aa: CASSNRGGRTDTQYF
cdr3_nt: TGTGCCAGCTCCAACAGAGGGGGGCGCACAGATACGCAGTATTTT

j_call: TRBJ2-2
clone_size: -
d_call: -
v_call: TRBV5-1
cdr3_aa: CASSLRLVTGELFF
cdr3_nt: TGCGCCAGCAGCTTAAGATTAGTGACCGGGGAGCTGTTTTTT

j_call: TRBJ1-2
clone_size: -
d_call: -
v_call: TRBV5-8
cdr3_aa: CASSRGYGYTF
cdr3_nt: TGTGCCAGCAGCCGGGGCTATGGCTACACCTTC

j_call: TRBJ1-6
clone_size: -
d_call: TRBD1
v_call: TRBV11-2
cdr3_aa: CASSTRDSHNSPLHF
cdr3_nt: TGTGCCAGCAGCACCCGGGACAGTCATAATTCACCCCTCCACTTT

j_call: TRBJ2-5
clone_size: -
d_call: -
v_call: TRBV15
cdr3_aa: CATSPTRGYGETQYF
cdr3_nt: TGTGCCACCAGCCCGACGAGGGGGTACGGGGAGACCCAGTACTTC

j_call: TRBJ1-1
clone_size: few
d_call: -
v_call: TRBV18
cdr3_aa: CASSGRTEAFF
cdr3_nt: TGTGCCAGCTCAGGACGCACTGAAGCTTTCTTT

j_call: TRBJ1-5
clone_size: -
d_call: -
v_call: TRBV6-1
cdr3_aa: CATRPGSGTHQPQHF
cdr3_nt: TGTGCCACCCGCCCTGGGTCCGGGACCCATCAGCCCCAGCATTTT

j_call: TRBJ2-7
clone_size: -
d_call: -
v_call: TRBV30
cdr3_aa: CAWKEAVRSYEQYF
cdr3_nt: TGTGCCTGGAAGGAGGCAGTCAGATCCTACGAGCAGTACTTC

j_call: TRBJ2-7
clone_size: -
d_call: -
v_call: TRBV15
cdr3_aa: CATSRGPGQGYEQYF
cdr3_nt: TGTGCCACCAGCAGAGGGCCGGGACAAGGCTACGAGCAGTACTTC

j_call: TRBJ1-1
clone_size: -
d_call: -
v_call: TRBV30
cdr3_aa: CAWSRKTVNTEAFF
cdr3_nt: TGTGCCTGGAGTCGGAAAACAGTGAACACTGAAGCTTTCTTT

j_call: TRBJ1-2
clone_size: -
d_call: TRBD1
v_call: TRBV6-6
cdr3_aa: CASRGTDRGHGYTF
cdr3_nt: TGTGCCAGCAGGGGGACAGACAGGGGGCATGGCTACACCTTC

j_call: TRBJ1-4
clone_size: -
d_call: -
v_call: TRBV18
cdr3_aa: CASSPRNEKLFF
cdr3_nt: TGTGCCAGCTCACCACGGAATGAAAAACTGTTTTTT

j_call: TRBJ1-1
clone_size: -
d_call: -
v_call: TRBV4-1
cdr3_aa: CASSQDTETVYTEAFF
cdr3_nt: TGCGCCAGCAGCCAAGATACGGAAACCGTCTATACTGAAGCTTTCTTT

j_call: TRBJ2-1
clone_size: -
d_call: -
v_call: TRBV29-1
cdr3_aa: CSVDQGGSYNEQFF
cdr3_nt: TGCAGCGTTGACCAGGGTGGCTCCTACAATGAGCAGTTCTTC

j_call: TRBJ2-3
clone_size: -
d_call: TRBD2
v_call: TRBV19
cdr3_aa: CASSITSGAGDTQYF
cdr3_nt: TGTGCCAGTAGTATAACTAGCGGGGCTGGGGATACGCAGTATTTT

j_call: TRBJ2-7
clone_size: -
d_call: -
v_call: TRBV4-1
cdr3_aa: CASSQDGGSYEQYF
cdr3_nt: TGCGCCAGCAGCCAAGATGGGGGTTCCTACGAGCAGTACTTC

j_call: TRBJ1-5
clone_size: few
d_call: -
v_call: TRBV19
cdr3_aa: CASRDSGSNQPQHF
cdr3_nt: TGTGCCAGTAGGGACAGCGGTAGCAATCAGCCCCAGCATTTT

j_call: TRBJ2-3
clone_size: -
d_call: -
v_call: TRBV19
cdr3_aa: CASKLRGAADTQYF
cdr3_nt: TGTGCCAGTAAACTGAGGGGGGCGGCAGATACGCAGTATTTT

j_call: TRBJ1-5
clone_size: -
d_call: TRBD1
v_call: TRBV11-2
cdr3_aa: CASSWDRGSPQHF
cdr3_nt: TGTGCCAGCAGCTGGGACAGGGGAAGTCCCCAGCATTTT

j_call: TRBJ1-6
clone_size: -
d_call: -
v_call: TRBV28
cdr3_aa: CASRPQGYSPLHF
cdr3_nt: TGTGCCAGCAGACCTCAGGGGTATTCACCCCTCCACTTT

j_call: TRBJ1-1
clone_size: -
d_call: -
v_call: TRBV6-6
cdr3_aa: CASSYNKRDTEAFF
cdr3_nt: TGTGCCAGCAGTTACAACAAGAGGGACACTGAAGCTTTCTTT

j_call: TRBJ2-5
clone_size: -
d_call: TRBD2
v_call: TRBV18
cdr3_aa: CASSPRLGRAAETQYF
cdr3_nt: TGTGCCAGCTCACCGCGGTTGGGGAGGGCCGCAGAGACCCAGTACTTC

j_call: TRBJ2-4
clone_size: -
d_call: -
v_call: TRBV2
cdr3_aa: CASSDSRAKNIQYF
cdr3_nt: TGTGCCAGCAGTGATTCTAGAGCCAAAAACATTCAGTACTTC

j_call: TRBJ1-6
clone_size: -
d_call: -
v_call: TRBV7-6
cdr3_aa: CASSQVGQASSYNSPLHF
cdr3_nt: TGTGCCAGCAGCCAGGTTGGGCAGGCGAGCTCCTATAATTCACCCCTCCACTTT

j_call: TRBJ2-3
clone_size: -
d_call: TRBD2
v_call: TRBV5-4
cdr3_aa: CASSLGAGGPLTDTQYF
cdr3_nt: TGTGCCAGCAGCTTGGGTGCGGGGGGGCCTCTAACAGATACGCAGTATTTT

j_call: TRBJ2-3
clone_size: -
d_call: -
v_call: TRBV6-6
cdr3_aa: CASSRGVTDTQYF
cdr3_nt: TGTGCCAGCAGCAGGGGTGTCACAGATACGCAGTATTTT

j_call: TRBJ2-7
clone_size: once
d_call: -
v_call: TRBV6-5
cdr3_aa: CASSRGRTTEQYF
cdr3_nt: TGTGCCAGCAGCAGGGGACGGACGACCGAGCAGTACTTC

j_call: TRBJ2-3
clone_size: -
d_call: -
v_call: TRBV4-2
cdr3_aa: CASSQAGSTDTQYF
cdr3_nt: TGTGCCAGCAGCCAGGCGGGAAGCACAGATACGCAGTATTTT

j_call: TRBJ2-3
clone_size: -
d_call: -
v_call: TRBV5-5
cdr3_aa: CASSLRGTSSTDTQYF
cdr3_nt: TGTGCCAGCAGCCTGCGGGGTACCTCTAGCACAGATACGCAGTATTTT

j_call: TRBJ1-3
clone_size: -
d_call: -
v_call: TRBV5-1
cdr3_aa: CASSLEGRGSSGNTIYF
cdr3_nt: TGCGCCAGCAGCTTGGAGGGCAGGGGTAGCTCTGGAAACACCATATATTTT

j_call: TRBJ2-6
clone_size: -
d_call: -
v_call: TRBV5-6
cdr3_aa: CASRSQSRANVLTF
cdr3_nt: TGTGCCAGCCGGTCACAAAGTCGGGCCAACGTCCTGACTTTC

j_call: TRBJ1-1
clone_size: -
d_call: -
v_call: TRBV20-1
cdr3_aa: CSARDVGDFF
cdr3_nt: TGCAGTGCTAGAGATGTCGGGGATTTCTTT

j_call: TRBJ2-7
clone_size: once
d_call: -
v_call: TRBV29-1
cdr3_aa: CSVIRDILSYEQYF
cdr3_nt: TGCAGCGTTATTAGGGACATTCTCTCCTACGAGCAGTACTTC

j_call: TRBJ1-2
clone_size: -
d_call: -
v_call: TRBV30
cdr3_aa: CAWSVGGFHGYTF
cdr3_nt: TGTGCCTGGAGTGTGGGGGGATTTCATGGCTACACCTTC

j_call: TRBJ2-1
clone_size: -
d_call: -
v_call: TRBV9
cdr3_aa: CASSVHSNNEQFF
cdr3_nt: TGTGCCAGCAGCGTCCATTCGAACAATGAGCAGTTCTTC

j_call: TRBJ2-6
clone_size: -
d_call: -
v_call: TRBV4-2
cdr3_aa: CASSQDRGSGANVLTF
cdr3_nt: TGTGCCAGCAGCCAAGATAGGGGGTCTGGGGCCAACGTCCTGACTTTC